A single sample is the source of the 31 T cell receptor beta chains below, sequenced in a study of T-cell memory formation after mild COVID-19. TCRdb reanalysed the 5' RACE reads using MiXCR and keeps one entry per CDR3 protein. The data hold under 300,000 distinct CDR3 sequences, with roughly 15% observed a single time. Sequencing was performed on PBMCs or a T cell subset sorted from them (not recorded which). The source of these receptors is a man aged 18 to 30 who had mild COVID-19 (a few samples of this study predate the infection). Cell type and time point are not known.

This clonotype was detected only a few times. In DNA form, the CDR3 reads TGTGCCAGCAGCCCCTGGGGGAGCGGGGGGCCGACCGGGGAGCTGTTTTTT. Translated, it gives CASSPWGSGGPTGELFF. This chain uses TRBV7-6 with TRBJ2-2; 9 nucleotides line up with TRBD2. After removal of 5 bases from V and 5 bases from J, the junction contained 12 bases not matched to a gene. The CDR3 totals 17 residues. Germline lookup yields CDR1 SGHVS and CDR2 FNYEAQ.

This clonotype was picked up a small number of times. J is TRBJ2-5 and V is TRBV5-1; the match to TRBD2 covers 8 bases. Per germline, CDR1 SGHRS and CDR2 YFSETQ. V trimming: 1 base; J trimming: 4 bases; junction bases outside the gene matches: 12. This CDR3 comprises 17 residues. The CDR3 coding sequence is TGCGCCAGCAGCTTGAATCCCGGGACTAGGATATCAGAGACCCAGTACTTC. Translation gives CASSLNPGTRISETQYF.

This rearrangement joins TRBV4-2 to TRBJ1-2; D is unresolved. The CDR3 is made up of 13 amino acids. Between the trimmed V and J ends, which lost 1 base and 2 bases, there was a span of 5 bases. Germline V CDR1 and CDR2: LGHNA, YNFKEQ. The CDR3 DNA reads TGTGCCAGCAGCCAAGGGGAGAACTATGGCTACACCTTC. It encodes CASSQGENYGYTF.

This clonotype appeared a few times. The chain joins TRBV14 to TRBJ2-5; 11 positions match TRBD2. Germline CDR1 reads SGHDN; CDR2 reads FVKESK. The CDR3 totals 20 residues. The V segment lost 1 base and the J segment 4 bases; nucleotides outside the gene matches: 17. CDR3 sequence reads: CASSQGDPWSSGGLGETQYF. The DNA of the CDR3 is TGTGCCAGCAGCCAAGGGGATCCCTGGTCTAGCGGGGGGCTGGGAGAGACCCAGTACTTC.

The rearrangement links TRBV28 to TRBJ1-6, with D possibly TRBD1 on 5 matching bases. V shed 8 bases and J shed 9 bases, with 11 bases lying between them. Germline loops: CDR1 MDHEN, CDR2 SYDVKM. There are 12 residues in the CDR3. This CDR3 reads CASRNQGSPLHF. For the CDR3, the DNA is TGTGCCAGCCGCAACCAGGGTTCACCCCTCCACTTT.

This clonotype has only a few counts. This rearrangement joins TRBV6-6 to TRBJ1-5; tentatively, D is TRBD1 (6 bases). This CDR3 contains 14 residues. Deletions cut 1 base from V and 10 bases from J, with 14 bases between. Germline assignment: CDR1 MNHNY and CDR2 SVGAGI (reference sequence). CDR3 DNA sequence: TGTGCCAGCAGTTACTTAACTGACAGGTTACCCCAGCATTTT. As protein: CASSYLTDRLPQHF.

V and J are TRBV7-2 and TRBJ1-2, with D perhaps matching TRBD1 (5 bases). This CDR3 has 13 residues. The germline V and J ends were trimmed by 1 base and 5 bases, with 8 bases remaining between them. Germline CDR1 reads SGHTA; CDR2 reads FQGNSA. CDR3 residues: CASSLVQGYGYTF. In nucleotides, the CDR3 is TGTGCCAGCAGCTTAGTGCAGGGATATGGCTACACCTTC. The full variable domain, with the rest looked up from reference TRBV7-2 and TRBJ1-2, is GAGVSQSPSNKVTEKGKDVELRCDPISGHTALYWYRQSLGQGLEFLIYFQGNSAPDKSGLPSDRFSAERTGGSVSTLTIQRTQQEDSAVYLCASSLVQGYGYTFGSGTRLTVV.

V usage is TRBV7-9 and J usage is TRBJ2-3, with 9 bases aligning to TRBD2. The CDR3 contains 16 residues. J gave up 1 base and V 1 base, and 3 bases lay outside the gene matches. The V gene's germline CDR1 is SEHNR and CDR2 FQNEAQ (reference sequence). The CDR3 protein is CASSLDLAGRTDTQYF. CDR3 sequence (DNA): TGTGCCAGCAGCTTAGATCTAGCGGGGCGCACAGATACGCAGTATTTT.

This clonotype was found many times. CDR3 loop: CASSFQWGGEKLFF. As DNA, the CDR3 is TGTGCCAGCAGCTTCCAGTGGGGGGGTGAAAAACTGTTTTTT. This chain connects TRBV7-2 to TRBJ1-4, with a tentative D call TRBD1 (5 bases). The CDR3 length is 14 residues. Germline CDR1 SGHTA, CDR2 FQGNSA. V was clipped by 3 bases and J by 7 bases, with 12 bases between them.

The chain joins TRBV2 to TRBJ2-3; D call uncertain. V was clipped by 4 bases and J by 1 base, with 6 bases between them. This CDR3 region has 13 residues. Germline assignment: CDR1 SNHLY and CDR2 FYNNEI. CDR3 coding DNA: TGTGCCAGCAGTGGAACAGGCACAGATACGCAGTATTTT. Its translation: CASSGTGTDTQYF. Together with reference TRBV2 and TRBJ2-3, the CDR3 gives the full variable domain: EPEVTQTPSHQVTQMGQEVILRCVPISNHLYFYWYRQILGQKVEFLVSFYNNEISEKSEIFDDQFSVERPDGSNFTLKIRSTKLEDSAMYFCASSGTGTDTQYFGPGTRLTVL.

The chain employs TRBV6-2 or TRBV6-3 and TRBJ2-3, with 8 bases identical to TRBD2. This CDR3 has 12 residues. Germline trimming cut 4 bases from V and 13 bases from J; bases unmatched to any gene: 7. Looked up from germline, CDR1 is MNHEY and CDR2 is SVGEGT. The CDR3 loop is CASSSSGGPKYF. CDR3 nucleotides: TGTGCCAGCAGTTCCAGCGGGGGCCCGAAGTATTTT.

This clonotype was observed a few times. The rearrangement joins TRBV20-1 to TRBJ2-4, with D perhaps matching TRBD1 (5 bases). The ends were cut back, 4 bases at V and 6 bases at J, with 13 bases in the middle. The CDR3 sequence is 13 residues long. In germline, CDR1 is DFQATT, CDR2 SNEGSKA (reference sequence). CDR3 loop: CSANSDSVNIQYF. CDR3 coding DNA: TGCAGTGCTAACTCAGACAGCGTAAACATTCAGTACTTC.

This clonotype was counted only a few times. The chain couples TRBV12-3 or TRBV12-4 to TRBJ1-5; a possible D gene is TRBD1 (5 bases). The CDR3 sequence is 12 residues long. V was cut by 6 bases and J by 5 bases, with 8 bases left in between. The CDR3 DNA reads TGTGCCAGCAGCCGGGGCGATCAGCCCCAGCATTTT. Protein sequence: CASSRGDQPQHF.

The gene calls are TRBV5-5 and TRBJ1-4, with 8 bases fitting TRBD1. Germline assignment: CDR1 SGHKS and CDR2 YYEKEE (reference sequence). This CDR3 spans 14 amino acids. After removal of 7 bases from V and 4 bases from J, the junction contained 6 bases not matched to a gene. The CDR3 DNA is TGTGCCAGCTTCCGGACAGGGAGTAATGAAAAACTGTTTTTT. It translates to CASFRTGSNEKLFF.

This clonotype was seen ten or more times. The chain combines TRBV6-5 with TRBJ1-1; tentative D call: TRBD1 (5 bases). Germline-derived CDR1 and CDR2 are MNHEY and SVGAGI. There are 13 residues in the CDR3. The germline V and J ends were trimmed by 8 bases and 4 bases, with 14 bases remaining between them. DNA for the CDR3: TGTGCCAGCCCGGGGCCGGGGAGCACTGAAGCTTTCTTT. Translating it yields CASPGPGSTEAFF.

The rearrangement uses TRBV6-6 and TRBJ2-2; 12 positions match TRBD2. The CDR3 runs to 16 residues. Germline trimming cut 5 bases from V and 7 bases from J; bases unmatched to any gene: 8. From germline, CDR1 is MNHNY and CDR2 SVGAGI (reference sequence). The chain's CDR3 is CASSHLAGGHNGELFF. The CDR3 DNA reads TGTGCCAGCAGTCACCTAGCGGGGGGGCACAACGGGGAGCTGTTTTTT.

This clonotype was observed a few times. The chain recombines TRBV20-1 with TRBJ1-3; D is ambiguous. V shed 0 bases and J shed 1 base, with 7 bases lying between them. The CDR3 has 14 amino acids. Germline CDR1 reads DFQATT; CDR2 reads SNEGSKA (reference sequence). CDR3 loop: CSAREGGSGNTIYF. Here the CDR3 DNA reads TGCAGTGCTAGAGAGGGCGGGTCTGGAAACACCATATATTTT.

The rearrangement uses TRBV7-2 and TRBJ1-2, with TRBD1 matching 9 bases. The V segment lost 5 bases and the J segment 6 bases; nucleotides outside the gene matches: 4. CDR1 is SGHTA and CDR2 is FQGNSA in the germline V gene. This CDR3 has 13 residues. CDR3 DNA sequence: TGTGCCAGCAGCGCCCGACAGGGGGATGGCTACACCTTC. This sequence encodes CASSARQGDGYTF.

The DNA for the CDR3 is TGTGCCACCAGTGATTTTTGGGACAGGCAGTTCTTC. Its protein product is CATSDFWDRQFF. This sequence joins TRBV24-1 and TRBJ2-1, with 7 bases lining up with TRBD1. V was pared by 1 base and J by 12 bases, with 2 bases of the junction left unmatched. From germline, CDR1 is KGHDR and CDR2 SFDVKD. The CDR3 spans 12 residues.

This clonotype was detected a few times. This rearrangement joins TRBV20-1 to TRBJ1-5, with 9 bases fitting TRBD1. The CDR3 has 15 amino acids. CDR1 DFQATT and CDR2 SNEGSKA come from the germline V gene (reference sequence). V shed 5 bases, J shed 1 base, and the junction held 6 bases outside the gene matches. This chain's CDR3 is CSASTGGGSNQPQHF. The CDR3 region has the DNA TGCAGTGCTTCCACAGGGGGCGGAAGCAATCAGCCCCAGCATTTT.

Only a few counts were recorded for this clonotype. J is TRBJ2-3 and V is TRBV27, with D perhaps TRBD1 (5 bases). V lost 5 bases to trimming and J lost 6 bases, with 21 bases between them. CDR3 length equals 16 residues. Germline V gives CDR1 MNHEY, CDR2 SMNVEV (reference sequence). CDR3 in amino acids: CASSPQRWGLWDTQYF. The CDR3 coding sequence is TGTGCCAGCAGTCCGCAAAGGTGGGGCCTGTGGGATACGCAGTATTTT.

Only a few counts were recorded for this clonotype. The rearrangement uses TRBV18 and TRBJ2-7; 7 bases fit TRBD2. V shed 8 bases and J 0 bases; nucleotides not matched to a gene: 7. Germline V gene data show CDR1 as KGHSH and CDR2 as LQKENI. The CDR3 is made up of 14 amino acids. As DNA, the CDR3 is TGTGCCAGCGCCCGTGGGGGGGACTCCTACGAGCAGTACGTC. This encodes CASARGGDSYEQYV.

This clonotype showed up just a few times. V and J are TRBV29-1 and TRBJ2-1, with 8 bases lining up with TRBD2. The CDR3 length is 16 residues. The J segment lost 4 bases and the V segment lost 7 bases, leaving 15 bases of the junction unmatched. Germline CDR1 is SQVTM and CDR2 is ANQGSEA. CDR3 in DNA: TGCAGCGCCCGATTCCGACTAGCGACGACGTACAATGAGCAGTTCTTC. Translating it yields CSARFRLATTYNEQFF.

The CDR3 sequence is CSARAGTSNQPQHF. For the CDR3, the DNA is TGCAGTGCTAGAGCAGGAACCAGCAATCAGCCCCAGCATTTT. This chain joins TRBV20-1 and TRBJ1-5, with D unclear. Per germline, CDR1 DFQATT and CDR2 SNEGSKA (reference sequence). Trimming pared 1 base from V and 1 base from J, leaving 8 bases between. The length of the CDR3 is 14 residues.

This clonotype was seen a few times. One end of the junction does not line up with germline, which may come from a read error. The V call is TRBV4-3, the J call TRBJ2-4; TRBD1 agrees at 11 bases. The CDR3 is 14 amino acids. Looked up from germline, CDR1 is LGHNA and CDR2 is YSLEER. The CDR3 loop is CASSQAWTGGHRNF. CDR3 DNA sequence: TGCGCCAGCAGCCAAGCCTGGACAGGGGGCCATCGGAACTTC.

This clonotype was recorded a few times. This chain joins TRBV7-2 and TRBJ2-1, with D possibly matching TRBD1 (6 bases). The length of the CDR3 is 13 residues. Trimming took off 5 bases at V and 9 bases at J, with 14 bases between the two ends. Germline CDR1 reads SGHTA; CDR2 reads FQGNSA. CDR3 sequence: CASSPARGGEQFF. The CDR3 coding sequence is TGTGCCAGCAGCCCTGCCAGGGGCGGTGAGCAGTTCTTC.

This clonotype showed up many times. Written as DNA, the CDR3 is TGTGCCAGCAGCTTTGGGGCTGGAGATACGCAGTATTTT. Protein: CASSFGAGDTQYF. J is TRBJ2-3 and V is TRBV7-2; D might be TRBD1 (5 bases). Germline CDR1 reads SGHTA; CDR2 reads FQGNSA. Trimming cost V 3 bases and J 5 bases, with 9 bases left between them. CDR3 length: 13 residues.

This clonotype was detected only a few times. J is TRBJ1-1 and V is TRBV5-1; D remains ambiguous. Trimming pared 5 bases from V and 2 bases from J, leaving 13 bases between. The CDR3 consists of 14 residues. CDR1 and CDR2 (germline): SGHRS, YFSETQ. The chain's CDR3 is CASRLEPGNTEAFF. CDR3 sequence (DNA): TGCGCCAGCAGGCTTGAGCCAGGAAACACTGAAGCTTTCTTT.

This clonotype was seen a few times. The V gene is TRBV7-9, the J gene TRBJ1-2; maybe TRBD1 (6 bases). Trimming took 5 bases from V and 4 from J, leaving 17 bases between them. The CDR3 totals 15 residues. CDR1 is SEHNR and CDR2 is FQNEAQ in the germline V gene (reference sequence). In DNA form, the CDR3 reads TGTGCCAGCAGCCTCCGGGACACGTCTAGCTATGGCTACACCTTC. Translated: CASSLRDTSSYGYTF.

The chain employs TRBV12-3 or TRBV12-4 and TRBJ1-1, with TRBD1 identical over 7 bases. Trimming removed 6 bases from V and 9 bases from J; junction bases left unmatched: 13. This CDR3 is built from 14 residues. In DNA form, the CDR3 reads TGTGCCAGCAGCAGGGGACAGAGAACGGGCCAAGCTTTCTTT. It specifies CASSRGQRTGQAFF.

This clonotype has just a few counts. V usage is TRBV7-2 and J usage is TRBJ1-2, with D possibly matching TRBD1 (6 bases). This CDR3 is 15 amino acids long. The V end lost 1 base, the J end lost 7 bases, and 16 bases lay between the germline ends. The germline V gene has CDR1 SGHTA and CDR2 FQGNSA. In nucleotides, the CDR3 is TGTGCCAGCAGCTTAGGGGGGCGGGATTCTGGTGGCTACACCTTC. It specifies CASSLGGRDSGGYTF.